The entry below gives a single T cell receptor (beta chain) sequence along with its context. Its antigen remains unidentified. Alongside a J-beta primer mix, a sample-barcoded 5' primer served in a second PCR lasting roughly 7 to 12 cycles. TCRdb recomputed calls from the 5' RACE reads with MiXCR, one row per CDR3 protein. The sample contains over 950,000 distinct CDR3 sequences, 51% of which appear only once. This record comes from a study of blood T cells in healthy people across ages. Turning to the study itself: With template switching, about one barcoded beta molecule was captured per two T cells. Study-level points and caveats: Significant beta diversity loss was already apparent by age roughly 38, declining roughly linearly.

The sample comprised blood. The sequence was obtained from a woman aged 60-75 years in good health.

In DNA, the CDR3 is TGTGCCAGCAGCTTCCGGGACAACTACGAGCAGTACTTC. It encodes CASSFRDNYEQYF. The chain combines TRBV13 with TRBJ2-7; D may be TRBD1 (6 bases). CDR3 size: 13 residues. V was trimmed by 3 bases and J by 3 bases, leaving 9 bases between them. CDR1 and CDR2 (germline): PRHDT, FYEKMQ (reference sequence).